The clone carrying this T cell receptor beta chain has only a few counts. Antigen unknown. MiXCR, applied by TCRdb to the 5' RACE reads, yields one record per CDR3 protein. The sample lists about 210,000 distinct CDR3 sequences; around 30% were seen once. The sample is drawn from a study of T-cell memory formation after mild COVID-19. Whole-study findings and limits: There was a balanced CD4/CD8 profile in clones contracting day 15 to 85, and later expanders leaned CD4+.

The sequenced sample was PBMCs or a T cell subset sorted from them (not recorded which). The TCR was taken from an adult woman who had mild COVID-19 (a few samples of this study predate the infection). Cell type and time point are not known.

CDR3 amino acids: CASSQDTAGAAYNEQFF. The CDR3 DNA sequence: TGCGCCAGCAGCCAAGATACCGCAGGGGCGGCATACAATGAGCAGTTCTTC. The chain uses TRBV4-1 and TRBJ2-1, with TRBD1 as a possible D gene (6 bases). Trimming took 0 bases from V and 4 from J, leaving 16 bases between them. From germline, CDR1 is MGHRA and CDR2 YSYEKL. The CDR3 covers 17 residues.